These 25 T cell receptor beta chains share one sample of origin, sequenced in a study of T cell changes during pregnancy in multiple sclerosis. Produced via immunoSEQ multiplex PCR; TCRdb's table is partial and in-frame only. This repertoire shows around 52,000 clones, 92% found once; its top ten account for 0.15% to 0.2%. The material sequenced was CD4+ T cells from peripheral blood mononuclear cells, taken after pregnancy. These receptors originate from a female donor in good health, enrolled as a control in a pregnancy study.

CDR3 nucleotides: TGTGCCAGCAGCCCGGGGACTAGCGGACGCGTAGAGACCCAGTACTTC. Translating it yields CASSPGTSGRVETQYF. The rearrangement links TRBV5-4 to TRBJ2-5; 11 bases line up with TRBD2. Germline V gives CDR1 SGHNT, CDR2 YYREEE (reference sequence). The CDR3 covers 16 residues. The V gene end was trimmed by 4 bases and the J gene end by 4 bases; junction bases not matched to a gene: 9.

CDR3 sequence (DNA): TGTGCCAGCAGTAAAGGGACAGGGAACGCTCGTAGAGGCTACACCTTC. Its translation is CASSKGTGNARRGYTF. This chain links TRBV27 with TRBJ1-2; the match to TRBD1 covers 9 bases. The germline gives CDR1 MNHEY, CDR2 SMNVEV (reference sequence). This CDR3 is 16 amino acids long. Germline trimming cut 5 bases from V and 8 bases from J; bases unmatched to any gene: 15.

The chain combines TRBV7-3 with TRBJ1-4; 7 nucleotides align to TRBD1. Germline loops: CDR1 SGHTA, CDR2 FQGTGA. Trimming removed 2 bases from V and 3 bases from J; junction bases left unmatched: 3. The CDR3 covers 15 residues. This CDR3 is CASSLDGTANEKLFF. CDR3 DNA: TGTGCCAGCAGCTTAGACGGGACAGCTAATGAAAAACTGTTTTTT.

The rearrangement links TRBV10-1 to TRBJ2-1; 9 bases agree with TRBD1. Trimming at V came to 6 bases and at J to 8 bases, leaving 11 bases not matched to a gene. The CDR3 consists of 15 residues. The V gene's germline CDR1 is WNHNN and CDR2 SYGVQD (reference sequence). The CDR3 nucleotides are TGCGCCAGCAGAAAGACCGGGACAGGGTTCCATGAGCAGTTCTTC. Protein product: CASRKTGTGFHEQFF.

CDR3 sequence reads: CASSMGRLAGGQETQYF. CDR3 DNA sequence: TGTGCCAGTAGTATGGGAAGACTAGCGGGGGGCCAAGAGACCCAGTACTTC. The V gene is TRBV19, the J gene TRBJ2-5; TRBD2 agrees at 13 bases. J gave up 1 base and V 3 bases, and 5 bases lay outside the gene matches. The CDR3 length is 17 residues. CDR1 is LNHDA and CDR2 is SQIVND in the germline V gene (reference sequence).

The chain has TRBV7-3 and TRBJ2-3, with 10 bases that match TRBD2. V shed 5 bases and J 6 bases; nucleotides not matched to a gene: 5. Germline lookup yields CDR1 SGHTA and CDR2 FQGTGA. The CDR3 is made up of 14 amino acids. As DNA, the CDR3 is TGTGCCAGCAGCCTGGGACTAGCGTCCGATACGCAGTATTTT. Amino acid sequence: CASSLGLASDTQYF. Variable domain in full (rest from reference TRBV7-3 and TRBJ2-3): GAGVSQTPSNKVTEKGKYVELRCDPISGHTALYWYRQSLGQGPEFLIYFQGTGAADDSGLPNDRFFAVRPEGSVSTLKIQRTERGDSAVYLCASSLGLASDTQYFGPGTRLTVL.

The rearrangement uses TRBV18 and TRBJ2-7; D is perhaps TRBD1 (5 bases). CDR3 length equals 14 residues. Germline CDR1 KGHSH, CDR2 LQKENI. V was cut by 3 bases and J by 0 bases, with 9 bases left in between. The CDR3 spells CASSPDRTSYEQYF. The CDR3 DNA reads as TGTGCCAGCTCACCCGACAGAACCTCCTACGAGCAGTACTTC.

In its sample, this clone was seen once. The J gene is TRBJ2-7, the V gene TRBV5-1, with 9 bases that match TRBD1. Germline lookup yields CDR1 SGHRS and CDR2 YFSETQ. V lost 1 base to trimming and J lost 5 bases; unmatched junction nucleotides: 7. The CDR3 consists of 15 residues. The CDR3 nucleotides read TGCGCCAGCAGCTTGATGGGACAGGGTCACCACGAGCAGTACTTC. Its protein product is CASSLMGQGHHEQYF.

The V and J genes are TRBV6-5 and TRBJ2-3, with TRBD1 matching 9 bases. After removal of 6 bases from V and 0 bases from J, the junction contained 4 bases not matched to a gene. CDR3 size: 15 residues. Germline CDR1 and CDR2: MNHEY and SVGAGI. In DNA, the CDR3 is TGTGCCAGCAGAACCGACAGGGGGAGCACAGATACGCAGTATTTT. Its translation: CASRTDRGSTDTQYF.

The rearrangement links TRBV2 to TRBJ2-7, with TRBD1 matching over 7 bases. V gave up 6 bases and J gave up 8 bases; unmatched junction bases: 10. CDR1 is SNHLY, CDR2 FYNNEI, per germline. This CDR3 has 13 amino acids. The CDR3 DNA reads TGTGCCAGCAGGGGTCAGGGGGTCTGGCAGCAGTACTTC. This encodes CASRGQGVWQQYF.

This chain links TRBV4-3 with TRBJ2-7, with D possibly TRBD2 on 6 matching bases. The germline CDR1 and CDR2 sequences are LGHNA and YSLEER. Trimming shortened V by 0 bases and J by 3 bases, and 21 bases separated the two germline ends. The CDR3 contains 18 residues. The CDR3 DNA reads TGCGCCAGCAGCCAAGATATGTGGGGCGCGGGGCGTCACTACGAGCAGTACTTC. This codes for CASSQDMWGAGRHYEQYF.

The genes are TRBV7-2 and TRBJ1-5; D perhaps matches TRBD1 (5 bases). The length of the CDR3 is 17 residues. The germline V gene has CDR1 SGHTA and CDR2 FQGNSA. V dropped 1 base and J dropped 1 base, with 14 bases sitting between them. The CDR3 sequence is CASSLGWGGPSNQPQHF. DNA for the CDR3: TGTGCCAGCAGCTTAGGGTGGGGGGGACCCAGCAATCAGCCCCAGCATTTT.

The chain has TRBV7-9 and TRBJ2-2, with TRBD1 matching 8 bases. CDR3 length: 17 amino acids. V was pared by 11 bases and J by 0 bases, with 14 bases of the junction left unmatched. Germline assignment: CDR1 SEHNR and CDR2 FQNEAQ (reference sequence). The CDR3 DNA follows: TGTGCCTCACCGGGACAGGAGTGGCGGCCGAACACCGGGGAGCTGTTTTTT. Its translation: CASPGQEWRPNTGELFF.

This chain's CDR3 is CASTLGGQPWSGYTF. The CDR3 DNA sequence: TGTGCCAGCACCTTGGGGGGGCAACCGTGGAGTGGCTACACCTTC. V is TRBV28 and J is TRBJ1-2; possible D gene TRBD1, 6 bases. V was trimmed by 7 bases and J by 7 bases, leaving 22 bases between them. Germline-derived CDR1 and CDR2 are MDHEN and SYDVKM. This CDR3 comprises 15 residues.

The CDR3 sequence: CASSQGSHQAKLFF. The CDR3 DNA follows: TGTGCCAGCAGTCAGGGCTCCCATCAAGCAAAACTGTTTTTT. V gene TRBV6-1 combines with J gene TRBJ1-4, with D possibly matching TRBD1 (5 bases). Germline CDR1 is MNHNS and CDR2 is SASEGT. The germline V and J ends were trimmed by 5 bases and 10 bases, with 17 bases remaining between them. The CDR3 runs 14 residues.

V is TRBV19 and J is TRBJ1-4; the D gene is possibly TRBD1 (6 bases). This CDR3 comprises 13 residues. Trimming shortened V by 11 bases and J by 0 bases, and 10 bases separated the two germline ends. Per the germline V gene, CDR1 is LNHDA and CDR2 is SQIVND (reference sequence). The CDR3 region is CAVEGATNEKLFF. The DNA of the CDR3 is TGTGCCGTAGAGGGGGCAACTAATGAAAAACTGTTTTTT.

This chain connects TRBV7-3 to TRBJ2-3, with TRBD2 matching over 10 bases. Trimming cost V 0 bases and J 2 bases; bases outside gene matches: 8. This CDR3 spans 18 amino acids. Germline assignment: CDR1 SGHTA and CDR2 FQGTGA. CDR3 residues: CASSLTQSGGGFTDTQYF. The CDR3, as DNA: TGTGCCAGCAGCTTAACTCAAAGCGGGGGGGGGTTCACAGATACGCAGTATTTT.

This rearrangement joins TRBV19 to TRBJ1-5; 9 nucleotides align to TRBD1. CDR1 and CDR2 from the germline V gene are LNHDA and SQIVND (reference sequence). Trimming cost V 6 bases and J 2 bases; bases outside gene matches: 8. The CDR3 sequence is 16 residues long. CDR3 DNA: TGTGCCAGTAGGCCTGGACAGGGGAGAGGCAATCAGCCCCAGCATTTT. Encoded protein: CASRPGQGRGNQPQHF.

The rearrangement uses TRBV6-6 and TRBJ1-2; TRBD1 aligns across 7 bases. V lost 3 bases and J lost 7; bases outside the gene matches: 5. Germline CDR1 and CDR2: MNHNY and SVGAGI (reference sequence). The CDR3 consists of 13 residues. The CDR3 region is CASSYDRVSGYTF. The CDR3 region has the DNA TGTGCCAGCAGTTATGACAGGGTCTCTGGCTACACCTTC.

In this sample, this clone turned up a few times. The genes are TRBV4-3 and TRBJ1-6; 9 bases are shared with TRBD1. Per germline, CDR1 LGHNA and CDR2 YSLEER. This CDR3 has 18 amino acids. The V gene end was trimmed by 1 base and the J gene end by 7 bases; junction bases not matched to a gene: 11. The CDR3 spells CASSQARGQGSANSPLHF. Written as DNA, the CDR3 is TGCGCCAGCAGCCAAGCTCGGGGACAGGGTTCTGCGAATTCACCCCTCCACTTT.

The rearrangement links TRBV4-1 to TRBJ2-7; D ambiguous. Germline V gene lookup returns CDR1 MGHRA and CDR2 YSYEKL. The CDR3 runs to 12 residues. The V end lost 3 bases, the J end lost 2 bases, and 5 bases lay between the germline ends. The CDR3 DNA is TGCGCCAGCAGCCACGGTCCCTACGAGCAGTACTTC. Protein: CASSHGPYEQYF.

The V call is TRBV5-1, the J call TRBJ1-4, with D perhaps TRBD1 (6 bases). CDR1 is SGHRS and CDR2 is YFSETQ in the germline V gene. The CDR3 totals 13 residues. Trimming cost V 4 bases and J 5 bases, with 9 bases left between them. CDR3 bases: TGCGCCAGCAGCCGAGACAGGAATGAAAAACTGTTTTTT. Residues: CASSRDRNEKLFF. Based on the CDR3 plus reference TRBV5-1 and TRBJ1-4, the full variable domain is KAGVTQTPRYLIKTRGQQVTLSCSPISGHRSVSWYQQTPGQGLQFLFEYFSETQRNKGNFPGRFSGRQFSNSRSEMNVSTLELGDSALYLCASSRDRNEKLFFGSGTQLSVL.

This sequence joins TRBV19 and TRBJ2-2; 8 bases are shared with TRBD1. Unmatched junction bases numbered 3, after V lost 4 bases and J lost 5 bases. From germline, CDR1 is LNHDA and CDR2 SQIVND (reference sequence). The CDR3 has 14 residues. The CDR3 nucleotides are TGTGCCAGTAGTACTCGGACAGGGACCGGGGAGCTGTTTTTT. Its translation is CASSTRTGTGELFF.

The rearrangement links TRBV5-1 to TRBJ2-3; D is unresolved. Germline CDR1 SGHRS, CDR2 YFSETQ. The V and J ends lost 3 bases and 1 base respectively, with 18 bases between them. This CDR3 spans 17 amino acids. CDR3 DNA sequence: TGCGCCAGCAGCTCAATAATCGGCGGCGCTGGCACAGATACGCAGTATTTT. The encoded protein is CASSSIIGGAGTDTQYF.

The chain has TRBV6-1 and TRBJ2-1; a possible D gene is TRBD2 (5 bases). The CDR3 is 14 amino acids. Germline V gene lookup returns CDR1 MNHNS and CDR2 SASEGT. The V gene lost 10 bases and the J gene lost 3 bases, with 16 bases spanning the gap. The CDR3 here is CATTRLALYNEQFF. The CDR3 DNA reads TGTGCCACCACTCGGCTAGCCCTCTACAATGAGCAGTTCTTC.